Following are 3 T cell receptor beta chains from one sample sequenced in a study of blood T cells in healthy people across ages. A second PCR, run for about 6 to 11 cycles, used a sample-barcoded 5' primer plus a J-beta primer mix. TCRdb re-called the 5' RACE reads with MiXCR, one entry per CDR3 protein. The sample includes fewer than 2,000,000 distinct CDR3 sequences, about two fifths seen only once; the top ten take 23%. The source material was blood. These receptors were obtained from a human donor in good health.

V usage is TRBV7-2 and J usage is TRBJ1-1; D gene unclear. CDR1 is SGHTA, CDR2 FQGNSA, per germline. V dropped 1 base and J dropped 4 bases, with 13 bases sitting between them. The CDR3 runs to 15 residues. CDR3 in DNA: TGTGCCAGCAGCTTAGAGACGGCCCGAAGCACTGAAGCTTTCTTT. Its protein product is CASSLETARSTEAFF.

This clonotype was seen only a few times. The genes are TRBV11-3 and TRBJ2-1; 12 bases agree with TRBD1. The V and J ends lost 8 bases and 7 bases, in that order; junction bases with no gene match: 12. CDR1 SGHNT and CDR2 YENEEA come from the germline V gene. This CDR3 comprises 16 residues. The CDR3 here is CASGLSSGQGANEQFF. The CDR3, as DNA: TGTGCCAGCGGCCTAAGTTCGGGACAGGGGGCGAATGAGCAGTTCTTC.

This clonotype came up a few times. The rearrangement joins TRBV24-1 to TRBJ1-2; 9 bases fit TRBD1. The CDR3 is 15 residues long. Germline V gene sequence: CDR1 KGHDR, CDR2 SFDVKD. Trimming removed 3 bases from V and 5 bases from J; junction bases left unmatched: 6. This CDR3 reads CATSDPGTGLYGYTF. The DNA of the CDR3 is TGTGCCACCAGTGATCCCGGGACAGGGCTTTATGGCTACACCTTC.